The clone carrying this T cell receptor (beta chain) was counted ten times or more. The antigen is undetermined. The sample comes from a study of T-cell memory formation after mild COVID-19. Germline CDR1 SGHKS, CDR2 YYEKEE (reference sequence). V was pared by 4 bases and J by 7 bases, with 9 bases of the junction left unmatched. There are 14 residues in the CDR3. General study findings and limits: Memory from before infection featured some responding clones, which suggests cross-reactive memory joined. CD4/CD8 balance held among clones contracting day 15 to 85, and later expanders leaned CD4+.

TCRdb passed the 5' RACE reads through MiXCR, listing each CDR3 protein once. The sample lists hundreds of thousands of distinct CDR3 sequences; less than 25% were seen once. Sequencing input: PBMCs or a T cell subset sorted from them (not recorded which). The V and J genes are TRBV5-5 and TRBJ2-7; the match to TRBD1 covers 9 bases. This sequence was found in an adult woman who had mild COVID-19 (a few samples of this study predate the infection). Cell type and time point are not known. CDR3 in amino acids: CASSRGQGSWEQYF. Here the CDR3 DNA reads TGTGCCAGCAGCAGGGGACAGGGTAGCTGGGAGCAGTACTTC.